This T cell receptor (beta chain) was recovered during a study of cytomegalovirus exposure and HLA in healthy donors. Study-wide results and limits: A few CMV-associated chains proved CMV antigen-specific in vitro.

On this clone itself: No antigen is known for it.

From germline, CDR1 is LNHDA and CDR2 SQIVND (reference sequence). The CDR3 runs 15 residues. V was pared by 0 bases and J by 0 bases, with 8 bases between. Donors counted as nominally healthy when sampled, yet unrecorded immune exposures were likely. The PCR ran on 60 Vbeta and 13 Jbeta primers. Using immunoSEQ multiplex PCR, the repertoire was profiled, and TCRdb retains in-frame clones only, with some absent. The repertoire has some 180,000 clones, 60% to 80% of them found once; the top ten carry about 2.8%. The material sequenced was PBMCs. This receptor was taken from a young woman in good health and CMV-seronegative. The gene calls are TRBV19 and TRBJ1-1; no reliable D call. CDR3 in amino acids: CASSIDNSLNTEAFF. The CDR3 DNA reads as TGTGCCAGTAGTATAGACAACAGTCTGAACACTGAAGCTTTCTTT.